The clone carrying this T cell receptor beta chain has ten or more counts. Its antigen remains unknown. The data originate from a study of T cells in Graves' hyperthyroidism and ophthalmopathy. This CDR3 region has 14 residues. V was clipped by 3 bases and J by 3 bases; unmatched bases: 3. Germline lookup yields CDR1 ENHRY and CDR2 SYGVKD. The source material, RNA transcripts, was used to amplify TCR beta CDR3 regions. The HTBI primer set served for first-round RT-PCR of the TCR CDR3. In TCRdb, the multiplex PCR reads were re-called with MiXCR into one record per CDR3 protein. The sample yields around 300,000 distinct CDR3 sequences, 20% to 25% seen once. Regarding the study as a whole: Ophthalmopathy cases were set apart from stable hyperthyroidism by a 13 V-J model.

For ophthalmopathy patients, the Clinical Activity Score was at least 3 and the NOSPECS grade at least 4; duration was under 3 months. The sequence was obtained from a man aged 25 to 45 with Graves' ophthalmopathy. The sample comprised blood. The V call is TRBV10-3, the J call TRBJ2-3, with 7 bases identical to TRBD1. The CDR3, as DNA: TGTGCCATCAGTGACAGGGGGAAAACAGATACGCAGTATTTT. Translated: CAISDRGKTDTQYF.